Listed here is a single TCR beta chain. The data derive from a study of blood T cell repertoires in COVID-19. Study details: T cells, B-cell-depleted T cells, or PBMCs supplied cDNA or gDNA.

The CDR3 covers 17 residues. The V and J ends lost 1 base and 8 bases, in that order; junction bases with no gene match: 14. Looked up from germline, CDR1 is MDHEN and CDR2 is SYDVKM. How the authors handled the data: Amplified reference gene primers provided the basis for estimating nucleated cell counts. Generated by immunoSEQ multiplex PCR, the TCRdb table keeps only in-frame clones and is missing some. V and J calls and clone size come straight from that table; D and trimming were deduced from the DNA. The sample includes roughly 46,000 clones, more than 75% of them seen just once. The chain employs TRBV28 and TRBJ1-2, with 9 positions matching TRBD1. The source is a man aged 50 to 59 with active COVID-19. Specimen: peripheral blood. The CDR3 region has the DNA TGTGCCAGCAGTTTATTAAGGGGGGACAGGGAAGAATTCGGCTACACCTTC. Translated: CASSLLRGDREEFGYTF.